This T cell receptor beta chain was identified in a study of regulatory dendritic cells for organ transplantation (dated by TCRdb to the late 2010s). Notes on the research overall: Sorted naive and memory CD4+ and CD8+ T cells had their TCRbeta repertoires sequenced both before and after allostimulation with either regulatory or mature dendritic cells. Study-wide conclusions, independent of this receptor: Allostimulation expanded memory CD8+ clones in both subjects, but regulatory dendritic cells appeared to induce more limited expansion than mature dendritic cells. Naive CD4+ and CD8+ T cells showed highly diverse repertoires, whereas memory cells were less diverse and memory CD8+ cells were the most oligoclonal. Of the resting subsets, the one holding the most alloreactive TCR clonotypes was memory CD8+ T cells. Only a couple of subjects were sequenced, and the authors noted considerable between-individual heterogeneity in the alloreactive memory CD8+ T cell pool.

This clone showed up just once. Its antigen is not yet known. Per-nucleotide qualities are absent, and no much larger clonotype sits a single base away. TCRbeta CDR3 regions were amplified by multiplexed two-step PCR using Vbeta-specific forward primers and Jbeta-specific reverse primers. Through the immunoSEQ service, TCRbeta libraries were sequenced on an Illumina instrument. In the paper's pipeline: IMGT annotation was used to assign V, D and J genes, and synthetic CDR3 analogues were used to correct counts for multiplex PCR bias. In the immunoSEQ Analyzer, repertoire clonality was calculated as one minus the normalized Shannon entropy. Whether a clone counted as expanded was decided by Fisher's exact test with Benjamini-Hochberg false discovery rate control and a two-tailed cutoff of P<0.01. TCRdb retrieved this table from immuneACCESS and kept in-frame rearrangements only. Not all clones are present; in checked studies, unresolved V genes account for under half, and no reason is known for the remainder. V and J calls and clone size come straight from that table; D and trimming were deduced from the DNA. The sample profile shows about 28,000 clones; roughly 85% of them were found once. The top ten constitute about 0.095% of the sample.

For this chain, trimming is 0 bases at the V end and 3 bases at the J end, and the number of junction bases without a gene match is 9. Per the germline V gene, SGDLS is the CDR1 and YYNGEE is the CDR2. The cysteine opens and the phenylalanine closes a CDR3 of 17 amino acids. The kept DNA is CDR3 alone, 51 bases in frame from the first base. FACS was used to sort naive T cells as CD45RA+ cells and memory T cells as CD45RO+ CD4+ or CD8+ cells. A couple of healthy control subjects provided the T cells used for TCR sequencing. Unstimulated sorted T cell subsets were used as baseline controls for the mixed lymphocyte reactions. Genomic DNA was extracted with the Qiagen DNeasy Blood & Tissue Kit.

The sequence was collected from a human donor in good health. Sequencing was carried out using naive CD4+ T cells from blood. Interpreted using the paper, the cell subset or site label stands for: CD45RA+ naive T cells. The chain is assembled from TRBV9 and TRBJ2-3, and TRBD2 matches 8 of the central bases. The DNA sequence is TGTGCCAGCAGCGTAGAGGCTAGCGGGCTACTAACAGATACGCAGTATTTT. It encodes CASSVEASGLLTDTQYF. With all but the CDR3 taken from the reference TRBV9 and TRBJ2-3 genes, the full variable domain is: DSGVTQTPKHLITATGQRVTLRCSPRSGDLSVYWYQQSLDQGLQFLIQYYNGEERAKGNILERFSAQQFPDLHSELNLSSLELGDSALYFCASSVEASGLLTDTQYFGPGTRLTVL.